This entry is about one T cell receptor beta chain. No cognate antigen has been identified for it. No base quality information exists; no much larger clone differs at one position. The cohort was made up of 666 healthy bone marrow donors. All cohort members were sampled while nominally healthy, although unrecorded immune exposures were likely present. The donor was CMV seropositive and was included in the group of 290 or so seropositive cohort members. Each donor provided a peripheral blood sample, and peripheral blood mononuclear cells were used for TCR beta sequencing. The Qiagen DNeasy Blood Extraction Kit was used to extract genomic DNA from the blood cell samples. These data belong to a study of cytomegalovirus exposure and HLA in healthy donors (dated by TCRdb to the late 2010s). Study-level background: An earlier analysis of several hundred of the donors reported about 260 Gb of sequence data and 117 million unique TCR beta sequences obtained from approximately 180 million T cells. HLA typing included class I and class II loci at four-digit resolution. Besides the first cohort of approximately 670 subjects, a separate validation cohort made up of roughly 130 different subjects was used. The aim of the study was to test whether cataloging public T cell receptors could identify signatures of past pathogen exposure. Donor age, sex, ethnicity and CMV serostatus were compiled together with the repertoire data. Because of strong linkage in the cohort, four or five DR-DQ haplotypes were treated as single units for association and clustering. High-throughput TCR immunosequencing, statistical association of individual TCRs with disease status, and machine learning were combined to predict cytomegalovirus infection status. The genetic ancestry cluster associated with self-reported Caucasian donors included over 80% of the roughly 360 genotyped donors. In an earlier analysis of several hundred of the donors, high-throughput TCR beta sequencing was used to judge whether each TCR beta V gene segment behaved as functional or pseudogenic. Typing coverage differed by locus: A, B, C, DRB1 and DQB1 were typed in roughly 620-630 donors, DQA1 in roughly 510, DPA1 in around 610, and DPB1 in 450 to 480. On average, around 230,000 unique TCR beta nucleotide sequences were sequenced per donor among some 420 genotyped donors of the cohort, with approximately 18% of those sequences being non-productive. A later analysis re-analyzed previously published TCR beta repertoires from about 600 donors and added high-resolution HLA genotyping to study TCR occurrence patterns. The study profiled the T cell repertoires of about 640 subjects by immunosequencing and related them to cytomegalovirus serostatus. Rather than using new phenotypic data, the later analysis identified candidate immune exposures from TCR beta sequences and from how often those sequences occurred across donors. Approximately 300 gigabases of sequencing data and roughly 80 million unique TCR sequences made up an early release that covered around 640 HLA-typed donors. All discovery cohort repertoires had been generated on a single sequencing platform. A later genetic analysis took genome-wide SNP genotypes for about three fifths of the 666 donors and used that subset as a discovery cohort. Summary of the overall study and its limitations: HLA typing was unavailable for some donors at each locus, so association tests used only the typed subset. In a later analysis, HLA-associated TCR beta chains showed more clonal expansion and lower generation probabilities than non-associated chains that were equally common. The sequencing pipeline was judged likely to have produced a cluster of highly shared sequence variants as a technical artifact. CMV serostatus was the only immune exposure information available for the cohort. According to a later analysis, most CMV-associated TCR beta chains appeared to be HLA-restricted, and the HLA associations seemed to be driven largely by CMV exposure. Specific HLA alleles were associated with roughly 17,000 TCR beta sequences at a false discovery rate of 0.05 in a later analysis. The earlier analysis of about 600 of the donors excluded some 15 rarely observed V segments, including chromosome 9 orphons, because counts were too low. A further reported finding was that TCR beta sequences accurately predicted the HLA-A and HLA-B alleles for most subjects in the first cohort. In a later genetic analysis, a missense DCLRE1C variant was associated with V-gene and J-gene trimming of TCR beta chains, and the association was replicated in an independent cohort. In a later analysis, TCR association rates were found to vary across HLA loci, with the most associated TCRs seen for DRB1 alleles and the fewest for HLA-C alleles. Correlated functional status among segregating V segments might reflect linkage disequilibrium, but an unknown experimental factor could not be ruled out. According to a later genetic analysis, donors in an Asian-associated ancestry cluster had fewer N-insertions in productive TCRs than the approximately 650-donor mean. Some IMGT-functional V segments, including TRBV6-2 and TRBV6-3, could not be told apart with the 87-base-pair reads, so those segments were excluded. When HLA alleles, especially DR and DQ, strongly co-occurred, TCR associations were difficult to assign to individual alleles. In an earlier analysis of under 600 of the donors, most TCR beta V segments were observed in productive rearrangements about 90% or about 30% of the time, broadly matching IMGT annotations. A total of about 150 TCR beta chains were listed by the study as associated with cytomegalovirus. The authors suggested that the approach could potentially be generalized to other disease states and immunological phenotypes. Three of the identified cytomegalovirus-associated TCR beta chains were confirmed in vitro to be specific for cytomegalovirus antigens. Cytomegalovirus status was reported to be diagnosed by the classifier with high specificity and sensitivity in both the original and validation cohorts. Several of the top co-occurrence clusters appeared to be linked to parvovirus B19, influenza, CMV and Epstein-Barr virus, according to a later analysis. Sequencing depth was assumed to be roughly uniform across donors in the presence/absence analyses, though that assumption may not hold. Most TCR sequences were seen in very few donors, while some public TCRs were found in many individuals. In this cohort, only TCR beta chains were sequenced, and detectable features were limited by the absence of alpha or paired-chain data.

Library generation was performed with the immunoSEQ multiplex PCR assay. For the multiplex PCR, a mixture combining 60 forward primers for TCR Vbeta segments and 13 reverse primers for TCR Jbeta segments was used. The CDR3 region of rearranged TCR beta genes was amplified from genomic DNA by a multiplex PCR assay. On the Illumina HiSeq System, the amplified TCR beta libraries were sequenced as 87-base-pair reads. The paper's data handling went like this. A later analysis counted tens of millions of unique TCR beta chains across the 640 or so repertoires, and 10 million to 12 million of these chains were shared by at least two donors. Raw reads were error-corrected and collapsed into unique sequences with a nearest-neighbor algorithm that merged closely related sequences to remove PCR and sequencing errors. Alignment of CDR3 sequences to IMGT reference sequences was used to assign V, D and J gene segments. For a sequence to be retained, a match of at least six nucleotides was required to both a V gene segment and a J gene segment. Rearrangements were called productive when the CDR3 lacked stop codons and stayed in frame with V and J; all others were non-productive. Following IMGT convention, CDR3 was defined as the stretch from the second conserved V-encoded cysteine to the conserved J-encoded phenylalanine. The earlier analysis of approximately 500 of the donors excluded sequences that lacked an unambiguous match to a single V gene segment. An earlier analysis of 587 of the donors classified V segments as functional when productive rearrangements were above 56.7% and as segregating when the standard deviation between donors was above 5%. A statistical classification framework was developed to diagnose cytomegalovirus status using the catalog of TCR beta chain sequences. V and J gene assignment, in a later analysis, came from comparing TCR nucleotide sequences with IMGT/GENE-DB human TR gene sequences. A later analysis assigned CDR3 sequences and most-parsimonious VDJ recombination scenarios with the TCRdist pipeline. In a later analysis, every TCR beta chain was defined by the combination of its CDR3 amino acid sequence and its V-gene family, and reads without a unique V-gene family were dropped. In a later analysis, 550 to 650 highly shared, low-generation-probability nucleotide sequences were removed to address suspected cross-contamination and a sequencing artifact. In a later analysis, a clonal expansion index was calculated for each public chain from normalized within-repertoire ranks of inferred template counts. In a later analysis, generation probabilities were computed with a VDJ recombination model fitted to out-of-frame rearrangements, and the resulting probabilities were checked against IGoR. In a later analysis, TCR-TCR, TCR-HLA and TCR-CMV co-occurrence was scored with hypergeometric tests, and a repertoire-size bias correction was applied to TCR pairs. To estimate false discovery rates, a later analysis permuted the HLA or CMV assignments 20 times. In a later analysis, co-occurring TCRs were grouped using DBSCAN, with TCRdist sequence similarity added in when clustering inside HLA-allele-positive subsets. Repertoires with fewer than 30,000 or more than 120,000 public chains, plus five repertoires with anomalous nucleotide sharing, were excluded from co-occurrence clustering. What TCRdb holds here is the immuneACCESS table cut down to in-frame rearrangements. Part of the clones is not present; checked against another copy, under half of the missing clones reflect an unresolved V gene, and the others are unexplained. The DNA was the basis for D and trimming; V, J and clone size are from that table. Recorded for this sample are approximately 190,000 clones; more than 80% of them occurred a single time. Clones ranked in the top ten supply 2% to 3% of the sample.

V ends up 3 bases short and J 5 bases short, with an unmatched junction base count of 7. CDR1 and CDR2 are read off the germline V gene as SGDLS and YYNGEE. The CDR3 numbers 14 residues from cysteine through phenylalanine. The sequence is cut down to CDR3 DNA, 42 bases in frame from base 1. The sample consisted of PBMCs. Here the chain combines TRBV9 and TRBJ2-5; 7 nucleotides in the junction match TRBD2. The receptor was isolated from a woman between 45 and 60 years old in good health and CMV-seropositive. The nucleotides are TGTGCCAGCAGCGCACGAATCGGGGGGGAGACCCAGTACTTC. It translates as CASSARIGGETQYF.